This T cell receptor beta chain was recorded in a study of regulatory T cells in long-lasting Graves disease. Sample time point: persistent/refractory GD, antithyroid drugs over 5 years with positive TRAb. Isolated PBMC RNA provided the starting material for the TCR library. Combining iRepertoire HTBI primers with Arm-PCR of CDR3 regions, the authors built TCR beta libraries. TCRdb reprocessed the multiplex PCR reads with MiXCR, giving one entry per CDR3 protein. The profile covers approximately 350,000 distinct CDR3 sequences, with roughly 23% appearing a single time and 25% to 30% taken by the ten largest. For this clonotype: Its antigen is as yet unknown.

Germline V gene sequence: CDR1 SNHLY, CDR2 FYNNEI. Trimming shortened V by 10 bases and J by 4 bases, and 17 bases separated the two germline ends. This CDR3 is 14 amino acids long. Findings and caveats of the study: Patients with persistent Graves' had lower TCR diversity than newly diagnosed patients.

The chain has TRBV2 and TRBJ2-1, with D possibly being TRBD2 (5 bases). This receptor was obtained from a middle-aged woman with Graves disease. Sequencing used peripheral blood mononuclear cells (PBMCs), obtained when the disease was refractory, from a patient treated with antithyroid drugs. The CDR3 DNA is TGTGCCACCCTAAGCGGACCCGAATACAATGAGCAGTTCTTC. Translating it yields CATLSGPEYNEQFF.